The 23 T cell receptor beta chains below were found in one sample sequenced in a study of blood T cell repertoires in COVID-19. Only in-frame clones appear in the TCRdb table, and some are missing; sequencing was by immunoSEQ multiplex PCR. Of about 180,000 clones in the sample, just over 85% were seen once. Sequences were obtained from peripheral blood. The receptors shown here come from a man between 45 and 60 years old with active or convalescent COVID-19.

This clone was counted once. The V gene is TRBV14, the J gene TRBJ2-3, with D tentatively TRBD2 (6 bases). V lost 1 base and J lost 5, with 10 bases in between. Germline V gives CDR1 SGHDN, CDR2 FVKESK. CDR3 size: 14 residues. For the CDR3, the DNA is TGTGCCAGCAGCCAAGGGCTAGCGTTAGATACGCAGTATTTT. This codes for CASSQGLALDTQYF.

This chain uses TRBV30 with TRBJ1-4, with D possibly TRBD1 on 5 matching bases. CDR3 length: 13 residues. Between the trimmed V and J ends, which lost 1 base and 7 bases, there was a span of 10 bases. Germline CDR1 is GTSNPN and CDR2 is SVGIG (reference sequence). The CDR3 DNA reads TGTGCCTGGAGTGACAGGAGGGGTGAAAAACTGTTTTTT. It translates to CAWSDRRGEKLFF.

The chain is built from TRBV19 and TRBJ2-1; TRBD2 agrees at 10 bases. V shed 4 bases, J shed 3 bases, and the junction held 6 bases outside the gene matches. This CDR3 comprises 16 residues. Germline lookup yields CDR1 LNHDA and CDR2 SQIVND (reference sequence). CDR3 region: CASSTGTSANYNEQFF. CDR3 DNA: TGTGCCAGTAGTACCGGGACTAGCGCAAACTACAATGAGCAGTTCTTC.

Only a few counts were recorded for this clone. Other DNA sequences from this sample encode an identical CDR3 as well. This chain connects TRBV5-1 to TRBJ2-2; D not resolved. V lost 0 bases, J lost 1 base, and 4 bases lay in between. Per the germline V gene, CDR1 is SGHRS and CDR2 is YFSETQ. This CDR3 comprises 14 residues. CDR3 coding DNA: TGCGCCAGCAGCTTGGGACAGAACACCGGGGAGCTGTTTTTT. Encoded protein: CASSLGQNTGELFF.

This chain joins TRBV5-1 and TRBJ2-7; 7 nucleotides match TRBD1. The junction had 7 bases not matched to a gene; V was cut back by 4 bases and J by 6 bases. Germline-derived CDR1 and CDR2 are SGHRS and YFSETQ. CDR3 size: 13 residues. The CDR3 DNA sequence: TGCGCCAGCAGCGAATCCAGGGGGATCGAGCAGTACTTC. Residues: CASSESRGIEQYF.

The chain links TRBV6-5 to TRBJ1-1, with 7 bases aligning to TRBD1. The length of the CDR3 is 13 residues. Trimming took 0 bases from V and 7 from J; bases not matched to a gene: 2. The V gene's germline CDR1 is MNHEY and CDR2 SVGAGI. CDR3 bases: TGTGCCAGCAGTTACTCGGCAGGGGGTGAAGCTTTCTTT. Translation: CASSYSAGGEAFF.

This clone appeared a single time. The chain has TRBV4-3 and TRBJ1-2; possibly TRBD1 for D (5 bases). Germline V gene data show CDR1 as LGHNA and CDR2 as YSLEER. This CDR3 comprises 13 residues. Trimming pared 2 bases from V and 2 bases from J, leaving 6 bases between. CDR3 sequence reads: CASSQQGNYGYTF. The CDR3 DNA reads as TGCGCCAGCAGCCAACAGGGAAACTATGGCTACACCTTC.

The CDR3 sequence is CASSLAAHSGAPSYEQYF. The CDR3 DNA reads as TGCGCCAGCAGCTTGGCGGCTCATTCAGGGGCCCCCTCCTACGAGCAGTACTTC. V and J are TRBV5-1 and TRBJ2-7; D is possibly TRBD1 (6 bases). The V end was cut by 0 bases, the J end by 0 bases, with 19 bases between. Per germline, CDR1 SGHRS and CDR2 YFSETQ. This CDR3 spans 18 amino acids.

V is TRBV7-9 and J is TRBJ1-3; 8 bases align to TRBD1. The CDR3 sequence is 19 residues long. J was trimmed by 1 base and V by 0 bases; bases with no gene match: 11. Germline-derived CDR1 and CDR2 are SEHNR and FQNEAQ (reference sequence). The CDR3 sequence is CASSLAFGQGRGSGNTIYF. For the CDR3, the DNA is TGTGCCAGCAGCTTAGCCTTCGGACAGGGACGGGGATCTGGAAACACCATATATTTT.

V gene TRBV7-2 combines with J gene TRBJ1-6, with 9 bases identical to TRBD1. Unmatched junction bases numbered 8, after V lost 1 base and J lost 7 bases. Germline V gene sequence: CDR1 SGHTA, CDR2 FQGNSA. The CDR3 sequence is 17 residues long. In DNA form, the CDR3 reads TGTGCCAGCAGCTTAGTAGGGACAGGGTCAGGCAATTCACCCCTCCACTTT. This sequence encodes CASSLVGTGSGNSPLHF.

This clone showed up just a few times. The chain joins TRBV20-1 to TRBJ1-2, with a weak D call TRBD1 (5 bases). The CDR3 is 13 amino acids. Trimming pared 3 bases from V and 4 bases from J, leaving 12 bases between. Looked up from germline, CDR1 is DFQATT and CDR2 is SNEGSKA (reference sequence). Here the CDR3 reads CSASGQGVYGYTF. As DNA, the CDR3 is TGCAGTGCTAGTGGTCAGGGTGTCTATGGCTACACCTTC.

The CDR3 DNA reads as TGTGCCAGCAGCCTTCGGGTCACCACCACCGGGGAGCTGTTTTTT. It codes for CASSLRVTTTGELFF. The chain combines TRBV9 with TRBJ2-2; D gene unclear. Germline V gene sequence: CDR1 SGDLS, CDR2 YYNGEE. This CDR3 comprises 15 residues. The V and J ends lost 4 bases and 4 bases respectively, with 14 bases between them.

This chain links TRBV4-3 with TRBJ2-2; D perhaps matches TRBD2 (6 bases). V lost 0 bases, J lost 6 bases, and 14 bases lay in between. This CDR3 has 16 amino acids. The germline V gene encodes CDR1 LGHNA and CDR2 YSLEER. CDR3 sequence (DNA): TGCGCCAGCAGCCAAGATTCGCGGAGGGACGCCGGGGAGCTGTTTTTT. Encoded protein: CASSQDSRRDAGELFF.

The J gene is TRBJ2-5, the V gene TRBV7-7, with 10 bases matching TRBD2. Unmatched junction bases numbered 5, after V lost 5 bases and J lost 5 bases. The CDR3 spans 14 residues. CDR1 SSHAT and CDR2 FNYEAQ come from the germline V gene (reference sequence). The CDR3 bases are TGTGCCAGCAGCCCAGCGGGGGGGGAGGAGACCCAGTACTTC. It codes for CASSPAGGEETQYF.

On this clone: Mismatch with germline at one junction end may stem from a read error. The chain carries TRBV6-1 and TRBJ1-5, with no clear D. The CDR3 runs 13 residues. Germline V gene lookup returns CDR1 MNHNS and CDR2 SASEGT. The CDR3 sequence: CASNEQSNQPQHF. The DNA for the CDR3 is TGTGCCAGCAATGAACAGAGCAATCAGCCCCAGCATTTT.

The V call is TRBV6-4, the J call TRBJ1-2, with 7 bases matching TRBD1. Germline loops: CDR1 MRHNA, CDR2 SNTAGT. The CDR3 loop spans 14 amino acids. After removal of 5 bases from V and 8 bases from J, the junction contained 11 bases not matched to a gene. This chain's CDR3 is CASSHTGTAGGYTF. CDR3 DNA sequence: TGTGCCAGCAGTCATACCGGGACAGCTGGGGGCTACACCTTC.

The chain employs TRBV6-2 or TRBV6-3 and TRBJ1-2, with 7 bases matching TRBD1. CDR1 and CDR2 (germline): MNHEY, SVGEGT. With 0 bases clipped from V and 0 bases from J, the junction kept 1 base outside the gene matches. This CDR3 is 15 amino acids long. CDR3 loop: CASSYSDRTNYGYTF. CDR3 nucleotides: TGTGCCAGCAGTTACTCGGACAGGACTAACTATGGCTACACCTTC.

The gene calls are TRBV27 and TRBJ1-1; TRBD1 aligns across 7 bases. Germline V gene data show CDR1 as MNHEY and CDR2 as SMNVEV (reference sequence). The trim removed 6 bases at V and 9 bases at J, leaving 4 bases unmatched. CDR3 length equals 11 residues. The CDR3 coding sequence is TGTGCCAGCAGCCGACAGGGTAAAGCTTTCTTT. Translation: CASSRQGKAFF.

This rearrangement joins TRBV6-5 to TRBJ1-3; TRBD1 is a possible D gene (5 bases). The CDR3 runs to 15 residues. The V end was cut by 3 bases, the J end by 4 bases, with 13 bases between. The germline V gene has CDR1 MNHEY and CDR2 SVGAGI. Written as DNA, the CDR3 is TGTGCCAGCAGTTATCGCAGGCGGGGCGGAAACACCATATATTTT. This encodes CASSYRRRGGNTIYF.

CDR3 in amino acids: CASSERLAGVSSYEQYF. The CDR3 nucleotides read TGTGCCAGCAGTGAAAGGCTAGCGGGGGTGAGCTCCTACGAGCAGTACTTC. The V gene is TRBV6-1, the J gene TRBJ2-7, with 10 bases that match TRBD2. Per germline, CDR1 MNHNS and CDR2 SASEGT. V lost 2 bases, J lost 0 bases, and 7 bases stayed unmatched. This CDR3 has 17 amino acids.

V and J are TRBV7-9 and TRBJ1-6; 7 bases fit TRBD1. With V trimmed by 5 bases and J by 9 bases, 7 bases remained unmatched. The CDR3 loop spans 14 amino acids. Germline CDR1 is SEHNR and CDR2 is FQNEAQ (reference sequence). In DNA, the CDR3 is TGTGCCAGCAGCCGACAGGGTACTAGTTCACCCCTCCACTTT. It encodes CASSRQGTSSPLHF.

The genes are TRBV7-3 and TRBJ2-3, with TRBD1 matching 9 bases. CDR3 length: 16 residues. Trimming cost V 5 bases and J 3 bases; bases outside gene matches: 9. Looked up from germline, CDR1 is SGHTA and CDR2 is FQGTGA. CDR3 protein: CASSPGGDRVTDTQYF. CDR3 sequence (DNA): TGTGCCAGCAGCCCAGGCGGGGACAGGGTTACAGATACGCAGTATTTT.

This clone was counted between two and nine times. This rearrangement joins TRBV30 to TRBJ1-2; a weak D match, TRBD1 (6 bases). CDR3 length: 15 amino acids. Trimming removed 1 base at V and 1 base at J, with 13 bases between. CDR1 is GTSNPN, CDR2 SVGIG, per germline (reference sequence). CDR3 DNA sequence: TGTGCCTGGAGTGAGGGGGACACGATTAACTATGGCTACACCTTC. Translating it yields CAWSEGDTINYGYTF. The full variable domain, rest sourced from reference TRBV30 and TRBJ1-2, is SQTIHQWPATLVQPVGSPLSLECTVEGTSNPNLYWYRQAAGRGLQLLFYSVGIGQISSEVPQNLSASRPQDRQFILSSKKLLLSDSGFYLCAWSEGDTINYGYTFGSGTRLTVV.